This T cell receptor beta chain was identified in a study of cytomegalovirus exposure and HLA in healthy donors. The study, taken as a whole, reports: Among donors in an Asian-associated ancestry cluster, a later analysis reportedly found fewer N-insertions than the roughly 700-donor mean. Apparent HLA restriction characterized most CMV-associated TCR beta chains in a later analysis. Association with HLA alleles at 0.05 false discovery rate was found for 16,951 TCR beta sequences in a later analysis.

The V and J ends lost 3 bases and 5 bases respectively, with 10 bases between them. The CDR3 is 13 residues long. Germline CDR1 is LNHDA and CDR2 is SQIVND (reference sequence). For this clone: Antigen unknown.

PCR employed 60 Vbeta and 13 Jbeta primers. Authors' analysis steps: Unique TCR beta chains numbered roughly 84 million in a later analysis, with some 9.9 million shared. TCRdb's table, derived via immunoSEQ multiplex PCR, lists solely in-frame clones and lacks some. V and J calls and clone size are given by that table; D and trimming were obtained from the DNA. The table includes around 300,000 clones, 84% detected once. Sequencing was done on a sample of PBMCs. The clonotype originates from a woman aged 40 to 50 in good health and CMV-seropositive. The J gene is TRBJ1-1, the V gene TRBV19; D remains unclear. CDR3 nucleotide sequence: TGTGCCAGTAGTATGAAGAGGAATACTGAAGCTTTCTTT. This codes for CASSMKRNTEAFF.